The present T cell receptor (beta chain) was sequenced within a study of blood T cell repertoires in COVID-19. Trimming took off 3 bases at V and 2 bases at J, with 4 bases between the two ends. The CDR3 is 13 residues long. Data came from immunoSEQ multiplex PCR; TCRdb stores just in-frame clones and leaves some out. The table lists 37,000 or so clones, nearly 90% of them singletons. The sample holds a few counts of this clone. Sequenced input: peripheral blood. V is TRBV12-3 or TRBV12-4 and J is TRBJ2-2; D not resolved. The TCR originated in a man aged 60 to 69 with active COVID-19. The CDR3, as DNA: TGTGCCAGCAGTTTGGCCAACACCGGGGAGCTGTTTTTT. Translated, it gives CASSLANTGELFF.